This T cell receptor (beta chain) is drawn from a study of blood T cells in healthy people across ages. Study-wide findings and caveats: Roughly linear declines in TCR beta diversity per million T cells occurred with age.

The use of a sample-barcoded 5' primer and a J-beta primer mix characterized a second PCR of about 7 to 12 cycles. MiXCR, run by TCRdb on the 5' RACE reads, gives a single entry per CDR3 protein. Among over 550,000 distinct CDR3 sequences listed, roughly 30% were seen once. This clonotype appeared many times. Its antigen is unknown. CDR1 is SGDLS, CDR2 YYNGEE, per germline. The CDR3 totals 16 residues. Trimming removed 3 bases at V and 0 bases at J, with 15 bases between. The chain couples TRBV9 to TRBJ1-2; D remains ambiguous. The clonotype comes from a woman at least 80 years old in good health. Sequencing input: blood. CDR3 sequence (DNA): TGTGCCAGCAGCGGTGGTGGGAGGGAAACTAACTATGGCTACACCTTC. Translation: CASSGGGRETNYGYTF.